This T cell receptor beta chain was captured in a study of cytomegalovirus exposure and HLA in healthy donors. On this clone: Its antigen is not identified.

The germline gives CDR1 SGHRS, CDR2 YFSETQ. This CDR3 region has 16 residues. V shed 3 bases, J shed 1 base, and the junction held 7 bases outside the gene matches. 13 Jbeta primers and 60 Vbeta primers were used for the PCR. The protocol was immunoSEQ multiplex PCR, while the TCRdb copy is restricted to in-frame clones and leaves out a portion. The repertoire includes 110,000 or so clones, approximately 74% of them detected once, and 4% to 4.5% sits in the top ten. Study results and caveats: TCR beta V- and J-gene trimming was later associated with a missense DCLRE1C variant.

This clonotype was obtained from a woman in her 40s in good health and CMV-seropositive. The V call is TRBV5-1, the J call TRBJ2-5; 9 bases agree with TRBD1. The specimen was PBMCs. In DNA, the CDR3 is TGCGCCAGCAGCTCTAGGACAGGGGCTATCCAAGAGACCCAGTACTTC. Translation: CASSSRTGAIQETQYF.